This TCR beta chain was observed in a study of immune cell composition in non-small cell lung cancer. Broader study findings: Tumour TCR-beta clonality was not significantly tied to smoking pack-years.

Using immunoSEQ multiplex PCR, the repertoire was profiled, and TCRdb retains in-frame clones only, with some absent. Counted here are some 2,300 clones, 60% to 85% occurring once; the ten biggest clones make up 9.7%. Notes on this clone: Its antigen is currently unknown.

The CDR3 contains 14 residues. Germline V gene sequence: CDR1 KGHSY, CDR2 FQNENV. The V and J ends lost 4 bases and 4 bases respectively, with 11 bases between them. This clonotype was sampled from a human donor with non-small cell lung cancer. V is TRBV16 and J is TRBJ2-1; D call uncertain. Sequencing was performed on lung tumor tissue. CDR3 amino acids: CASSRASPYNEQFF. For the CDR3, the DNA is TGTGCCAGCAGCCGGGCATCCCCTTACAATGAGCAGTTCTTC.